A selection of T cell receptor beta chains follows, all from one sample in a study of T-cell reconstitution after alpha-beta-depleted transplantation in children. TCRdb analysed the PCR reads with MiXCR anew, one entry per CDR3 protein. The profile shows 200,000 to 300,000 distinct CDR3 sequences, about 25% of them singletons. The specimen comprised PBMCs, sampled before TCRalphabeta/CD19-depleted stem cell transplant. The receptors here all came from a girl aged 2 to 10 with Fanconi anemia, due to receive a stem cell transplant. Each CDR3 is given with its conserved first and last residue. The D gene is left open where the match is weak. The size of a clone is reported for some rows only, either as once, few or many, or as a class for expanded clones.

J: TRBJ1-3
V: TRBV12-3/TRBV12-4
D: -
size: few
DNA: TGTGCCAGCAATAGCGGATTCTCTGGAAACACCATATATTTT
CDR3: CASNSGFSGNTIYF

J: TRBJ2-5
V: TRBV12-3/TRBV12-4
D: TRBD1
size: many
DNA: TGTGCCAGCAGTCCTAAAGACAGGGAGGAGACCCAGTACTTC
CDR3: CASSPKDREETQYF

J: TRBJ1-6
V: TRBV5-1
D: -
size: many
DNA: TGCGCCAGCAGCTTGGAAAGGGTTGGCCTTGGTTCACCCCTCCACTTT
CDR3: CASSLERVGLGSPLHF

J: TRBJ2-7
V: TRBV7-9
D: -
size: few
DNA: TGTGCCAGCAGCTTGGGGGCAGACAGTCCCTACGAGCAGTACTTC
CDR3: CASSLGADSPYEQYF

J: TRBJ2-5
V: TRBV7-8
D: TRBD2
size: many
DNA: TGTGCCAGCAGCTTATTGGGCGGGGGGGCCACAGAGACCCAGTACTTC
CDR3: CASSLLGGGATETQYF

J: TRBJ2-7
V: TRBV29-1
D: -
size: -
DNA: TGCAGCGTGAATACCTTGCCAGGCGAGCAGTACTTC
CDR3: CSVNTLPGEQYF

J: TRBJ2-3
V: TRBV29-1
D: -
size: -
DNA: TGCAGCGCCGACACAGATACGCAGTATTTT
CDR3: CSADTDTQYF

J: TRBJ1-5
V: TRBV29-1
D: -
size: -
DNA: TGCAGCGTTGTAGTAGCAAGGGGGAATCAGCCCCAGCATTTT
CDR3: CSVVVARGNQPQHF

J: TRBJ1-2
V: TRBV29-1
D: -
size: few
DNA: TGCAGCGTTGAATCGCGGGACTATGGCTACACCTTC
CDR3: CSVESRDYGYTF

J: TRBJ2-7
V: TRBV29-1
D: -
size: -
DNA: TGCAGCGTTGGGGTCAGCTCCTACGAGCAGTACTTC
CDR3: CSVGVSSYEQYF

J: TRBJ2-1
V: TRBV5-6
D: TRBD1
size: -
DNA: TGTGCCAGCAGTTCCTGGGGACAGGGGGACAATGAGCAGTTCTTC
CDR3: CASSSWGQGDNEQFF

J: TRBJ2-3
V: TRBV20-1
D: -
size: -
DNA: TGCAGTGCTCGCCACAGTCGAGGACGGCTAAGCACAGATACGCAGTATTTT
CDR3: CSARHSRGRLSTDTQYF

J: TRBJ2-1
V: TRBV20-1
D: TRBD2
size: -
DNA: TGCAGTGCTACTAGCGGGATCTACAATGAGCAGTTCTTC
CDR3: CSATSGIYNEQFF

J: TRBJ2-7
V: TRBV12-3/TRBV12-4
D: -
size: many
DNA: TGTGCCAGCAGTCCCCCCCACAGTGACGAGCAGTACTTC
CDR3: CASSPPHSDEQYF

J: TRBJ2-7
V: TRBV20-1
D: -
size: few
DNA: TGCAGTCCTGGGACAACATCATACGAGCAGTACTTC
CDR3: CSPGTTSYEQYF

J: TRBJ1-1
V: TRBV20-1
D: -
size: many
DNA: TGCAGTGCTCGACAGGATCCGAACACTGAAGCTTTCTTT
CDR3: CSARQDPNTEAFF

J: TRBJ2-5
V: TRBV6-5
D: -
size: -
DNA: TGTGCCAGCAGTTACTCGTTGGCTAGGAGGGAGACCCAGTACTTC
CDR3: CASSYSLARRETQYF

J: TRBJ1-1
V: TRBV6-5
D: TRBD1
size: -
DNA: TGTGCCAGCAGTTACTCGCGTCGGGGGACAGTCGAAGCTTTCTTT
CDR3: CASSYSRRGTVEAFF

J: TRBJ2-1
V: TRBV20-1
D: TRBD2
size: -
DNA: TGCAGTGCTAAAGCGGGGGGGCACGATGAGCAGTTCTTC
CDR3: CSAKAGGHDEQFF

J: TRBJ2-7
V: TRBV2
D: -
size: -
DNA: TGTGCCATCTATAACGGGATATACGAGCAGTACTTC
CDR3: CAIYNGIYEQYF

J: TRBJ2-7
V: TRBV29-1
D: TRBD2
size: few
DNA: TGCAGCGTTGAAAGGAGGGGACTAGCTGGGTACTACGAGCAGTACTTC
CDR3: CSVERRGLAGYYEQYF

J: TRBJ2-1
V: TRBV4-1
D: -
size: many
DNA: TGCGCCAGCAGCCAAGCACCGGGAACCCATGAGCAGTTCTTC
CDR3: CASSQAPGTHEQFF

J: TRBJ2-3
V: TRBV7-2
D: -
size: few
DNA: TGTGCCAGCAGCTTACGGGTCGGCTCCGTTCGAACAGATACGCAGTATTTT
CDR3: CASSLRVGSVRTDTQYF

J: TRBJ2-3
V: TRBV29-1
D: -
size: many
DNA: TGCAGCGTTGTGGGCGGAGGCACAGATACGCAGTATTTT
CDR3: CSVVGGGTDTQYF

J: TRBJ2-7
V: TRBV29-1
D: TRBD2
size: -
DNA: TGCAGCGTTGATCGTCGGGGAACTAGCGGGACTCCGGAGCAGTACTTC
CDR3: CSVDRRGTSGTPEQYF

J: TRBJ1-5
V: TRBV20-1
D: TRBD1
size: few
DNA: TGCAGTGCCTCAGCCGCCCCCGGGACAGGAAAAAATCAGCCCCAGCATTTT
CDR3: CSASAAPGTGKNQPQHF

J: TRBJ2-7
V: TRBV12-3/TRBV12-4
D: -
size: many
DNA: TGTGCCAGCAGCTTAGCAGGGAGAGTCTCCTTC
CDR3: CASSLAGRVSF

J: TRBJ2-7
V: TRBV20-1
D: -
size: many
DNA: TGCAGTGCTAGCCGGGATAGCTGGTACGAGCAGTACTTC
CDR3: CSASRDSWYEQYF

J: TRBJ2-7
V: TRBV10-3
D: TRBD2
size: many
DNA: TGTGCCATCAGTAACACTAGCGGCTACGAGCAGTACTTC
CDR3: CAISNTSGYEQYF

J: TRBJ2-7
V: TRBV20-1
D: TRBD2
size: many
DNA: TGCAGTGCAAACAGCGGGGGGGCCGACGAGCAGTACTTC
CDR3: CSANSGGADEQYF

J: TRBJ1-1
V: TRBV28
D: TRBD1
size: -
DNA: TGTGCCAGCAGTTTATTAGGCCAGGGGGCACAAGCTTTCTTT
CDR3: CASSLLGQGAQAFF

J: TRBJ2-3
V: TRBV15
D: TRBD2
size: many
DNA: TGTGCCACCAGCCCTAGCGGGAGGACGGATACGCAGTATTTT
CDR3: CATSPSGRTDTQYF

J: TRBJ2-7
V: TRBV29-1
D: -
size: -
DNA: TGCAGCGTTGATCTTGGGACCTCGTACGAGCAGTACTTC
CDR3: CSVDLGTSYEQYF

J: TRBJ1-5
V: TRBV7-2
D: -
size: many
DNA: TGTGCCAGCAGCTTAACGGGGGGCAGCAATCAGCCCCAGCATTTT
CDR3: CASSLTGGSNQPQHF

J: TRBJ2-1
V: TRBV28
D: TRBD2
size: few
DNA: TGTGCCAGCAGTATCTCGGGACTAGTTATCTATGAGCAGTTCTTC
CDR3: CASSISGLVIYEQFF

J: TRBJ2-1
V: TRBV12-3/TRBV12-4
D: TRBD2
size: many
DNA: TGTGCCAGCAGAGCGGGGCCCAAAGTTGAGCAGTTCTTC
CDR3: CASRAGPKVEQFF

J: TRBJ2-3
V: TRBV12-3/TRBV12-4
D: -
size: -
DNA: TGTGCCAGCAGTTTAGGGGACCAAGATACGCAGTATTTT
CDR3: CASSLGDQDTQYF

J: TRBJ2-7
V: TRBV20-1
D: -
size: -
DNA: TGCAGTGCTGCCGGACTGGGGGAGCAGTACTTC
CDR3: CSAAGLGEQYF

J: TRBJ2-3
V: TRBV12-3/TRBV12-4
D: -
size: few
DNA: TGTGCCAGCAGTTTAGGGGGGAGAAATACGCAGTATTTT
CDR3: CASSLGGRNTQYF

J: TRBJ2-7
V: TRBV20-1
D: TRBD2
size: -
DNA: TGCAGTGCTACGCCGAATCTAGCGGGCGAGCAGTACTTC
CDR3: CSATPNLAGEQYF

J: TRBJ2-1
V: TRBV20-1
D: -
size: few
DNA: TGCAGTGCTAGAGATCCTGGGGCGGGGCTTGGGAATGAGCAGTTCTTC
CDR3: CSARDPGAGLGNEQFF

J: TRBJ1-2
V: TRBV20-1
D: -
size: -
DNA: TGCAGTGCTAGAGATCTAGGGACACTCATTTATGGCTACACCTTC
CDR3: CSARDLGTLIYGYTF

J: TRBJ2-3
V: TRBV5-1
D: -
size: many
DNA: TGCGCCAGCAGCTCCTCCCTGGGTCGAGATACGCAGTATTTT
CDR3: CASSSSLGRDTQYF